This T cell receptor (beta chain) was identified in a study of shared clonotypes between healthy human individuals. Findings and limits, study-wide: What naive subsets generally showed was a larger estimated richness than memory subsets showed. Rarefaction showed sorted-subset sequencing was incomplete despite large depth. The authors expected sequencing depth to affect clonotype sharing among donors.

This CDR3 is built from 13 residues. Per germline, CDR1 SGHRS and CDR2 YFSETQ. V shed 0 bases and J shed 1 base, with 3 bases lying between them. In the authors' methods: ImmunoSEQ gave junction-only sequences without quality scores, so filtering differed. Repertoires were generated with immunoSEQ multiplex PCR, while TCRdb's copy carries only in-frame clones and drops some. For V, J and clone size, that table is used; D and trimming come from the DNA. The sample lists about 2.3 million clones, around 92% occurring once. Remarks on this clone: Its antigen is as yet unknown. Within the sample, other DNA sequences also encode this same CDR3.

The clonotype comes from a man younger than 35 in good health. Some clones in this sample may be carry-over from other donors' samples. The chain recombines TRBV5-1 with TRBJ2-3; no firm D call. The source material was naive CD4+ T cells from PBMCs. This sample's subset: CD45RA+ positively selected. CDR3 nucleotide sequence: TGCGCCAGCAGCTTGGACCGCACAGATACGCAGTATTTT. It translates to CASSLDRTDTQYF. Looking up the rest from reference TRBV5-1 and TRBJ2-3 gives the full variable domain: KAGVTQTPRYLIKTRGQQVTLSCSPISGHRSVSWYQQTPGQGLQFLFEYFSETQRNKGNFPGRFSGRQFSNSRSEMNVSTLELGDSALYLCASSLDRTDTQYFGPGTRLTVL.